Listed below are T cell receptor beta chains from one sample, sequenced in a study of T cell repertoires in cytomegalovirus infection. TCRdb reanalysed the reads using MiXCR and keeps one entry per CDR3 protein. This repertoire shows 40,000 to 60,000 distinct CDR3 sequences, under 25% found once; its top ten account for about 90%. What these receptors recognize is not known. The sample was CD8+ T cells from cultured PBMCs, taken from culture after CMV antigen stimulation. These receptors were obtained from a human donor in good health (CMV status not recorded). Some clones in this sample may be carry-over from other donors' samples. CDR3s include the opening cysteine and the closing phenylalanine or tryptophan. D genes are given only for firm matches. Clone size is given for some rows only: seen once, a few or many times, or a class if the clone is expanded.

TRBJ2-2 TRBV12-3/TRBV12-4 TRBD2 few CASSPGTSNTGELFF TGTGCCAGCAGTCCCGGGACTAGCAACACCGGGGAGCTGTTTTTT
TRBJ2-7 TRBV6-1 TRBD2 few CASSEGLAGAYEQYF TGTGCCAGCAGTGAAGGACTAGCGGGAGCCTACGAGCAGTACTTC
TRBJ2-1 TRBV7-8 TRBD2 few CASSRRLAGLNNEQFF TGTGCCAGCAGCCGACGACTAGCGGGGCTAAACAATGAGCAGTTCTTC
TRBJ1-1 TRBV7-3 - - CASSLRGNTEAFF TGTGCCAGCAGCTTAAGGGGGAACACTGAAGCTTTCTTT
TRBJ1-1 TRBV11-2 - - CASSLTNTEAFF TGTGCCAGCAGCTTAACGAACACTGAAGCTTTCTTT
TRBJ2-3 TRBV7-9 TRBD2 few CASSSSGGPQADTQYF TGTGCCAGCAGCTCCTCGGGGGGTCCCCAGGCAGATACGCAGTATTTT
TRBJ2-1 TRBV7-2 - few CASSFPGGINEQFF TGTGCCAGCAGCTTCCCAGGAGGGATAAATGAGCAGTTCTTC
TRBJ2-1 TRBV7-8 - - CASSLKGSSSYNEQFF TGTGCCAGCAGCCTAAAGGGTTCGAGCTCCTACAATGAGCAGTTCTTC
TRBJ1-5 TRBV12-3/TRBV12-4 - - CASSLVYEWSQHF TGTGCCAGCAGTTTAGTTTATGAGTGGTCCCAGCATTTT
TRBJ1-5 TRBV12-3/TRBV12-4 - - CASRLDNQPQHF TGTGCCAGCAGACTGGACAATCAGCCCCAGCATTTT
TRBJ2-2 TRBV30 - few CAWSDEGLSTGELFF TGTGCCTGGAGTGATGAGGGGCTGAGCACCGGGGAGCTGTTTTTT
TRBJ2-7 TRBV7-2 - few CASSLAGSGRYEQYF TGTGCCAGCAGCTTAGCCGGATCGGGGAGGTACGAGCAGTACTTC
TRBJ1-5 TRBV6-6 - - CASSPEAIIGQPQHF TGTGCCAGCAGTCCCGAGGCCATCATTGGGCAGCCCCAGCATTTT
TRBJ1-2 TRBV6-5 - - CASSYGGATGYTF TGTGCCAGCAGTTACGGGGGGGCTACGGGCTACACCTTC
TRBJ1-6 TRBV7-2 - few CASTSMRGTPLHF TGTGCCAGCACAAGCATGAGGGGAACACCCCTCCACTTT
TRBJ1-6 TRBV4-3 - - CASSQDGGANSPLHF TGCGCCAGCAGCCAAGATGGGGGTGCGAATTCACCCCTCCACTTT
TRBJ2-2 TRBV11-2 - few CASSWSWTGELFF TGTGCCAGCAGCTGGAGTTGGACCGGGGAGCTGTTTTTT
TRBJ2-1 TRBV7-2 - few CASSSYTISYNEQFF TGTGCCAGCAGCTCTTATACGATCTCCTACAATGAGCAGTTCTTC
TRBJ2-7 TRBV12-3/TRBV12-4 - - CASSFERVDEQYF TGTGCCAGCAGTTTCGAGAGGGTCGACGAGCAGTACTTC
TRBJ2-7 TRBV18 - - CASSAPLASGFYEQYF TGTGCCAGCTCAGCGCCCCTAGCGTCTGGCTTTTACGAGCAGTACTTC
TRBJ2-1 TRBV20-1 TRBD2 - CSATPSGSNNEQFF TGCAGTGCTACCCCTAGCGGGAGTAACAATGAGCAGTTCTTC
TRBJ2-3 TRBV7-8 TRBD2 - CASSLPTGLAGGSSTDTQYF TGTGCCAGCAGCTTACCCACAGGACTAGCGGGAGGGAGTAGCACAGATACGCAGTATTTT
TRBJ2-2 TRBV7-8 - few CASSFTDTHTGELFF TGTGCCAGCAGCTTCACGGACACACACACCGGGGAGCTGTTTTTT
TRBJ2-1 TRBV6-1 TRBD2 few CASYPTGRFTYNEQFF TGTGCCAGCTACCCAACCGGGAGGTTTACCTACAATGAGCAGTTCTTC
TRBJ2-1 TRBV7-8 TRBD2 - CASSLAFSGARDEQFF TGTGCCAGCAGCTTAGCGTTCAGCGGGGCTAGGGATGAGCAGTTCTTC
TRBJ1-1 TRBV28 TRBD1 - CASSIPLDRGLTEAFF TGTGCCAGCAGTATACCGCTGGACAGGGGGCTCACTGAAGCTTTCTTT
TRBJ2-5 TRBV7-2 - - CASSFYRSEETQYF TGTGCCAGCAGCTTTTATCGGTCCGAAGAGACCCAGTACTTC
TRBJ1-1 TRBV19 - few CASSIGGNTEAFF TGTGCCAGCAGCATTGGGGGGAACACTGAAGCTTTCTTT
TRBJ2-7 TRBV19 - - CARLNYEQYF TGTGCCAGACTTAATTACGAGCAGTACTTC
TRBJ2-5 TRBV5-6 - - CASMKGVGETQYF TGTGCCAGCATGAAAGGGGTCGGGGAGACCCAGTACTTC
TRBJ1-1 TRBV7-2 - - CASSVAGTNEAFF TGTGCCAGCAGCGTCGCCGGGACAAATGAAGCTTTCTTT
TRBJ1-6 TRBV19 - - CASNDPDRYNSPLHF TGTGCCAGTAACGACCCCGACCGATATAATTCACCCCTCCACTTT
TRBJ2-3 TRBV4-1 TRBD2 - CASSQTSGRAVDTQYF TGCGCCAGCAGCCAGACTAGCGGGAGGGCCGTGGATACGCAGTATTTT
TRBJ1-5 TRBV7-9 - - CASSLDGGLFNQPQHF TGTGCCAGCAGCTTAGATGGGGGTCTGTTCAATCAGCCCCAGCATTTT
TRBJ2-1 TRBV7-9 TRBD2 once CASSLWVAGAPNEQFF TGTGCCAGCAGCTTATGGGTAGCGGGAGCCCCCAATGAGCAGTTCTTC
TRBJ2-5 TRBV11-2 TRBD2 - CASSPREGKGEETQYF TGTGCCAGCAGCCCCCGGGAGGGGAAGGGGGAAGAGACCCAGTACTTC
TRBJ2-7 TRBV28 - - CASRSEDSTYEQYF TGTGCCAGCAGGAGTGAGGACTCGACCTACGAGCAGTACTTC
TRBJ1-1 TRBV19 - few CASSIIGTEAFF TGTGCCAGTAGTATTATCGGCACTGAAGCTTTCTTT
TRBJ2-7 TRBV12-3/TRBV12-4 - few CASSLLWRSAYEQYF TGTGCCAGCAGTTTGTTGTGGAGGTCCGCCTACGAGCAGTACTTC
TRBJ2-5 TRBV5-6 - - CASSLEARDQETQYF TGTGCCAGCAGCTTGGAGGCCAGGGACCAAGAGACCCAGTACTTC
TRBJ2-5 TRBV7-2 TRBD2 - CASSLGGGALETQYF TGTGCCAGCAGCTTGGGCGGGGGGGCCTTGGAGACCCAGTACTTC
TRBJ2-1 TRBV11-2 TRBD2 - CASSSEVGLAGNEQFF TGTGCCAGCAGCTCGGAGGTGGGTCTAGCGGGAAATGAGCAGTTCTTC
TRBJ1-3 TRBV20-1 - once CRALGSRRRSGNTIYF TGCAGGGCCCTTGGCTCAAGGCGACGCTCTGGAAACACCATATATTTT
TRBJ2-1 TRBV6-2/TRBV6-3 - - CASRSYNEQFF TGTGCCAGCAGATCTTACAATGAGCAGTTCTTC
TRBJ2-7 TRBV7-8 - many CASSPAGLGLRSYEQYF TGTGCCAGCAGCCCCGCCGGTTTGGGCCTTCGATCCTACGAGCAGTACTTC
TRBJ2-5 TRBV27 - few CASSPGTATRGETQYF TGTGCCAGCAGTCCAGGGACGGCGACTCGAGGAGAGACCCAGTACTTC
TRBJ2-7 TRBV2 TRBD2 - CASKAREGPILIYEQYF TGTGCCAGCAAGGCGCGGGAGGGTCCTATTTTAATCTACGAGCAGTACTTC
TRBJ1-4 TRBV9 - few CASSGTDGDELFF TGTGCCAGCAGCGGAACGGACGGGGATGAACTGTTTTTT
TRBJ1-4 TRBV4-1 - once CASSQDLGIREKLFF TGCGCCAGCAGCCAAGATCTGGGGATAAGGGAAAAACTGTTTTTT
TRBJ1-5 TRBV7-2 - - CASSPGRVNQPQHF TGTGCCAGCAGCCCGGGACGGGTCAATCAGCCCCAGCATTTT
TRBJ2-3 TRBV6-2/TRBV6-3 - once CAITTGDTDTQYF TGTGCCATCACGACTGGAGACACAGATACGCAGTATTTT
TRBJ2-1 TRBV5-4 - - CASSTGTGNEQFF TGTGCCAGCAGCACCGGGACGGGGAATGAGCAGTTCTTC
TRBJ2-1 TRBV6-6 TRBD2 many CASSPAGGSYNEQFF TGTGCCAGCAGTCCTGCGGGGGGCTCCTACAATGAGCAGTTCTTC